This T cell receptor beta chain is drawn from a study of cytomegalovirus exposure and HLA in healthy donors. Study overall: The study's early data release held about 85 million unique TCRs from HLA-typed donors. Regarding the study as a whole: Several top significant clusters appeared, in a later analysis, to be linked to common viral pathogens. Per a prior analysis, the majority of TCR beta V segments were productive roughly 87% or roughly 30% of the time. In vitro, a few CMV-associated chains proved specific for CMV antigens.

Trimming stripped 1 base from V and 1 base from J, with 8 bases between. The CDR3 has 13 amino acids. From germline, CDR1 is GTSNPN and CDR2 SVGIG (reference sequence). The primer mix had 60 Vbeta and 13 Jbeta primers. Sequencing used immunoSEQ multiplex PCR; TCRdb keeps in-frame clones, though not all of them. The record lists roughly 120,000 clones, of which the ten most abundant hold around 2.9%. To note about this clone: Antigen unknown.

The rearrangement uses TRBV30 and TRBJ2-7, with D possibly matching TRBD1 (5 bases). The receptor's source is a man aged 25 to 40 in good health and CMV-seronegative. Sequences were obtained from PBMCs. DNA for the CDR3: TGTGCCTGGAGTGAGGGGCCTTCCTACGAGCAGTACTTC. It translates to CAWSEGPSYEQYF.